This T cell receptor (beta chain) was obtained from a study of blood T cell repertoires in COVID-19. Whole-study context: T cells, B-cell-depleted T cells, or PBMCs supplied cDNA or gDNA.

Clones were sequenced by immunoSEQ multiplex PCR, and TCRdb holds only the in-frame ones, with some missing. The sample includes about 310,000 clones, 80% to 90% of them seen just once. Germline V gene data show CDR1 as SGHDT and CDR2 as YYEEEE. Trimming pared 4 bases from V and 8 bases from J, leaving 12 bases between. This CDR3 comprises 12 residues. Sequencing input: peripheral blood. The chain recombines TRBV5-6 with TRBJ1-2, with D unresolved. The source is a woman aged 50 to 65 who had recovered from COVID-19. The CDR3 here is CASSGRHRGYTF. The CDR3 nucleotides read TGTGCCAGCAGCGGGAGGCATAGGGGCTACACCTTC.